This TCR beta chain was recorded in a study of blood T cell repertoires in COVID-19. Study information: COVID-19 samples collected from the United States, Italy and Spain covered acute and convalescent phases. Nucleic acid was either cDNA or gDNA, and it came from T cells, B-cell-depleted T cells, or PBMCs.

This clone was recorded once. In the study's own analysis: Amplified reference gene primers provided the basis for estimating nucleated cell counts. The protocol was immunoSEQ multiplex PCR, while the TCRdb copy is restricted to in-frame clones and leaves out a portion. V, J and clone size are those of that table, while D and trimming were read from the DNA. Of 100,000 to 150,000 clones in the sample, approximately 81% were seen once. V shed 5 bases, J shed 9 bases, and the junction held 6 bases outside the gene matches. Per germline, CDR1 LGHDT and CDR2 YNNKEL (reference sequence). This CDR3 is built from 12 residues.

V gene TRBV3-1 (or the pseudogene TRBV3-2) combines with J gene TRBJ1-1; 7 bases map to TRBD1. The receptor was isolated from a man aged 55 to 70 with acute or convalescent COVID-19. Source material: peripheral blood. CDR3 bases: TGTGCCAGCAGCATAGGACAGGCGCAAGCTTTCTTT. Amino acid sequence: CASSIGQAQAFF.